The sequence of this T cell receptor beta chain was determined in a study of regulatory T cells in long-lasting Graves disease. The time point was: persistent/refractory GD, antithyroid drugs over 5 years with positive TRAb. The TCR library was made from RNA extracted from PBMCs. This clonotype has at least ten counts. Its antigen is unknown. In germline, CDR1 is SGHAT, CDR2 FQNNGV. CDR3 size: 17 residues. V was cut by 1 base and J by 5 bases, with 17 bases left in between. CDR3-region Arm-PCR and iRepertoire HTBI primers produced the TCR beta libraries. TCRdb passed the multiplex PCR reads through MiXCR, listing each CDR3 protein once. The sample holds 350,000 to 450,000 distinct CDR3 sequences; 21% are singletons and the top ten take roughly an eighth. Study-wide results and limits: Compared with new cases, persistent Graves' patients showed reduced TCR diversity.

The chain is built from TRBV11-2 and TRBJ2-2, with D perhaps matching TRBD1 (7 bases). This receptor was identified in a female donor with Graves disease. This specimen was peripheral blood mononuclear cells (PBMCs), taken when the disease was refractory, from a patient treated with antithyroid drugs. The CDR3 reads CASSLGARGARTGELFF. The CDR3 DNA reads as TGTGCCAGCAGCTTAGGTGCCAGGGGGGCGAGGACCGGGGAGCTGTTTTTT.